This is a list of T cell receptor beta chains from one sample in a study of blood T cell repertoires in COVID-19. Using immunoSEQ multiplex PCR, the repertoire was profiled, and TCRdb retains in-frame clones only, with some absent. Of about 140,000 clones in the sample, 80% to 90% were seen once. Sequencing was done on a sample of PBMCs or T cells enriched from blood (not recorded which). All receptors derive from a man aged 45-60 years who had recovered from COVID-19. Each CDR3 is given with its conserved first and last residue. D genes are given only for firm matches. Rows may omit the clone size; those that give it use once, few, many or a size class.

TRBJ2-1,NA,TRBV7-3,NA,CASSLGFTLDEQFF,TGTGCCAGCAGCTTAGGATTTACCCTAGATGAGCAGTTCTTC
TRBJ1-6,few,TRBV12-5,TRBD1,CASGSSWTGRNSPLHF,TGTGCTAGTGGTTCGTCATGGACAGGGCGGAATTCACCCCTCCACTTT
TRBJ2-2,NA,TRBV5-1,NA,CASSLSGGGHTGELFF,TGCGCCAGCAGCTTGTCGGGTGGTGGCCATACCGGGGAGCTGTTTTTT
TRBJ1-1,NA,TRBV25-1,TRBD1,CASVITGDPGNTEAFF,TGTGCCAGCGTAATTACAGGGGACCCGGGGAACACTGAAGCTTTCTTT
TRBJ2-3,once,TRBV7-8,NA,CATGVGTDTQYF,TGTGCCACAGGGGTTGGCACAGATACGCAGTATTTT
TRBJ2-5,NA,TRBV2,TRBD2,CASRGLGLAGPPGNQYF,TGTGCCAGCAGGGGGTTAGGACTAGCGGGACCCCCCGGGAACCAGTACTTC
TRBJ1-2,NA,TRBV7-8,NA,CASSLVGGRHGYTF,TGTGCCAGCAGCTTAGTGGGGGGGAGGCATGGCTACACCTTC
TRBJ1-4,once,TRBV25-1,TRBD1,CASSADRGLTNEKLFF,TGTGCCAGCAGTGCTGACAGGGGACTAACTAATGAAAAACTGTTTTTT
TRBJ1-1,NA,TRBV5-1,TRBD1,CASSNPGGNTEAFF,TGCGCCAGTTCGAACCCAGGGGGGAACACTGAAGCTTTCTTT
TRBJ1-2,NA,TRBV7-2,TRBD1,CASSLSGGNYGYTF,TGTGCCAGCAGCTTATCAGGGGGCAACTATGGCTACACCTTC
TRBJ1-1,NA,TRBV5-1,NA,CASSLQYHGAEAFF,TGCGCCAGCAGCTTACAGTACCACGGGGCTGAAGCTTTCTTT
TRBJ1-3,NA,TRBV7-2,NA,CASSLVGQDTIYF,TGTGCCAGCAGCTTAGTTGGTCAGGACACCATATATTTT
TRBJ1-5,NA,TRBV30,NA,CAWRPGGAGNQPQHF,TGTGCCTGGAGACCTGGGGGCGCGGGCAATCAGCCCCAGCATTTT
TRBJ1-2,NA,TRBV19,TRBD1,CASSPGTGAYGYTF,TGTGCCAGTTCTCCCGGGACAGGGGCCTATGGCTACACCTTC
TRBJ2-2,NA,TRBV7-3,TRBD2,CASSGLAGVTGELFF,TGTGCCAGCAGTGGGCTAGCGGGAGTGACCGGGGAGCTGTTTTTT
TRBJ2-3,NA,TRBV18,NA,CASSLQRPTDTQYF,TGTGCCAGCTCACTTCAGCGGCCCACAGATACGCAGTATTTT
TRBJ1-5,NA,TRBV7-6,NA,CASSLVQGNQPQHF,TGTGCCAGCAGCTTAGTCCAGGGCAATCAGCCCCAGCATTTT
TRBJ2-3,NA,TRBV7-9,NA,CASSWGSSTDTQYF,TGCGCCAGCAGCTGGGGCAGTAGCACAGATACGCAGTATTTT
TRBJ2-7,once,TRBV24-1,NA,CATSDTPGIGWGEQYF,TGTGCCACCAGTGATACGCCGGGGATCGGATGGGGCGAGCAGTACTTC
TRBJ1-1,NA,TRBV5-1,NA,CASSLGGGYTEAFF,TGCGCCAGCAGCTTGGGTGGGGGGTACACTGAAGCTTTCTTT
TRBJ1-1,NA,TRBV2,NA,CASLPLNSLIGTEAFF,TGTGCCAGCCTCCCCTTGAACTCGCTCATCGGCACTGAAGCTTTCTTT
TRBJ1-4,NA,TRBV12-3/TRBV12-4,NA,CASRSGSEKLFF,TGTGCCAGCCGGAGCGGATCCGAAAAACTGTTTTTT
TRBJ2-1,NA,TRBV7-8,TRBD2,CASSIAGGWNEQFF,TGTGCCAGCAGTATAGCGGGAGGTTGGAATGAGCAGTTCTTC
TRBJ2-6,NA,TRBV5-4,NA,CASSLNRVSGANVLTF,TGTGCCAGCAGCTTGAACAGGGTGTCCGGGGCCAACGTCCTGACTTTC
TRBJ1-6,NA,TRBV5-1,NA,CASSLFSGNGSPLHF,TGCGCCAGCAGCTTGTTTTCAGGGAATGGGTCACCCCTCCACTTT
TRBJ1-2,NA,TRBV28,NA,CASSWTTHGYTF,TGTGCCAGCAGTTGGACTACCCATGGCTACACCTTC
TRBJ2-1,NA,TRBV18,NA,CASSPRGGPENEQFF,TGTGCCAGCTCACCACGCGGGGGCCCAGAGAATGAGCAGTTCTTC
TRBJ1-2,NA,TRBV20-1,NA,CSASDQGSNYGYTF,TGCAGTGCTAGTGACCAGGGATCCAACTATGGCTACACCTTC
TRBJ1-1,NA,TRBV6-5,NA,CASRPIGGTEAFF,TGTGCCAGCAGACCTATAGGAGGGACTGAAGCTTTCTTT
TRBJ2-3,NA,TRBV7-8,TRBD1,CASNPEGQGDWGGRSEDTQYF,TGTGCCAGCAACCCCGAGGGACAGGGTGATTGGGGGGGGCGGTCGGAGGATACGCAGTATTTT